Below, 22 T cell receptor beta chains from the same sample are listed, as sequenced in a study of memory CD4+ T cells and cytomegalovirus serostatus. Data came from immunoSEQ multiplex PCR; TCRdb stores just in-frame clones and leaves some out. The table records 25,000 to 30,000 clones, over 70% of them present only once. The sort gate was single viable CD3+CD4+CD8-CD45RO+ cells for memory CD4+ T cells. Input material: memory CD4+ T cells from blood. Receptors originate from an adult in good health and CMV-seronegative.

The rearrangement uses TRBV19 and TRBJ2-1; possibly TRBD1 for D (9 bases). With 1 base removed from V and 4 bases from J, the gap between germline ends came to 20 bases. The CDR3 covers 18 residues. Germline CDR1 is LNHDA and CDR2 is SQIVND (reference sequence). CDR3 sequence: CASSIGVSGTGPYNEQFF. The CDR3 nucleotides are TGTGCCAGTAGTATAGGAGTTAGCGGGACAGGGCCGTACAATGAGCAGTTCTTC.

This CDR3 reads CAWSGAPGGANTEAFF. The CDR3 region has the DNA TGTGCCTGGAGTGGCGCCCCCGGGGGGGCTAACACTGAAGCTTTCTTT. The V and J genes are TRBV30 and TRBJ1-1; D possibly corresponds to TRBD1 (6 bases). This CDR3 has 16 residues. Germline-derived CDR1 and CDR2 are GTSNPN and SVGIG (reference sequence). Trimming left V 1 base short and J 2 bases short, with 17 bases between.

The chain uses TRBV10-1 and TRBJ2-1; the D is unclear. V lost 4 bases and J lost 0, with 10 bases in between. The CDR3 runs 15 residues. CDR1 is WNHNN and CDR2 is SYGVQD in the germline V gene (reference sequence). The DNA for the CDR3 is TGCGCCAGCAGTGCTGATTCCAGCTCCTACAATGAGCAGTTCTTC. Protein product: CASSADSSSYNEQFF.

This chain joins TRBV19 and TRBJ1-5; the D gene is possibly TRBD1 (5 bases). This CDR3 contains 14 residues. From germline, CDR1 is LNHDA and CDR2 SQIVND (reference sequence). Trimming removed 5 bases at V and 7 bases at J, with 15 bases between. The CDR3 DNA sequence: TGTGCCAGTAGTGGACACCTACTCGGGCAGCCCCAGCATTTT. Protein sequence: CASSGHLLGQPQHF.

The V and J genes are TRBV5-1 and TRBJ2-6, with no clear D. Looked up from germline, CDR1 is SGHRS and CDR2 is YFSETQ. CDR3 length: 15 amino acids. Between the trimmed V and J ends, which lost 0 bases and 1 base, there was a span of 5 bases. The CDR3 DNA sequence: TGCGCCAGCAGCTTGGTCCTTTCTGGGGCCAACGTCCTGACTTTC. This codes for CASSLVLSGANVLTF.

The chain recombines TRBV25-1 with TRBJ1-2, with D possibly matching TRBD1 (6 bases). The CDR3 loop spans 14 amino acids. Germline assignment: CDR1 MGHDK and CDR2 SYGVNS. V gave up 2 bases and J gave up 4 bases, with 11 bases separating them. The CDR3 DNA reads TGTGCCAGCAGTGAACGACAGGAGCTCTATGGCTACACCTTC. This encodes CASSERQELYGYTF.

The chain couples TRBV7-2 to TRBJ1-6, with a weak D call TRBD1 (5 bases). CDR1 and CDR2 from the germline V gene are SGHTA and FQGNSA. Trimming stripped 3 bases from V and 7 bases from J, with 10 bases between. This CDR3 is built from 14 residues. CDR3 residues: CASSFRGRNSPLHF. In DNA form, the CDR3 reads TGTGCCAGCAGCTTCCGGGGACGGAATTCACCCCTCCACTTT.

This clone was counted a few times. The J gene is TRBJ2-7, the V gene TRBV10-3; D may correspond to TRBD1 or TRBD2 (6 bases each). Trimming took off 5 bases at V and 0 bases at J, with 14 bases between the two ends. CDR3 length: 15 residues. From germline, CDR1 is ENHRY and CDR2 SYGVKD. The CDR3 region is CAISPGARSSYEQYF. CDR3 nucleotide sequence: TGTGCCATCAGTCCGGGGGCCAGGAGCTCCTACGAGCAGTACTTC.

The chain combines TRBV5-4 with TRBJ1-1; 9 nucleotides agree with TRBD1. The V and J ends lost 4 bases and 13 bases, in that order; junction bases with no gene match: 8. The CDR3 spans 12 residues. Per the germline V gene, CDR1 is SGHNT and CDR2 is YYREEE (reference sequence). CDR3 nucleotides: TGTGCCAGCAGCCCCGGGACAGGGATAGATTTCTTT. It codes for CASSPGTGIDFF. Variable domain in full (rest from reference TRBV5-4 and TRBJ1-1): ETGVTQSPTHLIKTRGQQVTLRCSSQSGHNTVSWYQQALGQGPQFIFQYYREEENGRGNFPPRFSGLQFPNYSSELNVNALELDDSALYLCASSPGTGIDFFGQGTRLTVV.

In this sample, this clone turned up a few times. V gene TRBV6-5 combines with J gene TRBJ1-2, with D unresolved. This CDR3 spans 14 amino acids. CDR1 and CDR2 from the germline V gene are MNHEY and SVGAGI. The V end lost 6 bases, the J end lost 5 bases, and 16 bases lay between the germline ends. The CDR3 coding sequence is TGTGCCAGCAGACCTTTTCAGGTACCATATGGCTACACCTTC. Translated: CASRPFQVPYGYTF.

The chain recombines TRBV19 with TRBJ2-3, with D possibly being TRBD2 (5 bases). Per germline, CDR1 LNHDA and CDR2 SQIVND (reference sequence). V gave up 4 bases and J gave up 2 bases, with 10 bases separating them. The CDR3 length is 14 residues. As DNA, the CDR3 is TGTGCCAGTAGTAAAGCGGTGAACACAGATACGCAGTATTTT. Its protein product is CASSKAVNTDTQYF.

In DNA form, the CDR3 reads TGCGCCAGCAGCCAGCGGGTACCCACTAGCGGGAGTTCAAGGGAGCAGTACTTC. Protein: CASSQRVPTSGSSREQYF. J is TRBJ2-7 and V is TRBV4-3; 11 bases line up with TRBD2. Germline assignment: CDR1 LGHNA and CDR2 YSLEER. Unmatched junction bases numbered 17, after V lost 3 bases and J lost 7 bases. The CDR3 is 18 amino acids.

This rearrangement joins TRBV10-2 to TRBJ2-1; TRBD2 matches 8 bases. Germline assignment: CDR1 WSHSY and CDR2 SAAADI. Losses at the gene ends were 2 bases for V and 4 bases for J; bases not matched to a gene: 4. The CDR3 length is 15 residues. The CDR3 nucleotides are TGCGCCAGCAGTGAGAGGCTAGCGGGTTACAATGAGCAGTTCTTC. Protein sequence: CASSERLAGYNEQFF.

This clone showed up just a few times. The genes are TRBV6-6 and TRBJ2-7; a possible D gene is TRBD1 (6 bases). The CDR3 loop spans 10 amino acids. CDR1 and CDR2 (germline): MNHNY, SVGAGI (reference sequence). Trimming took off 8 bases at V and 6 bases at J, with 8 bases between the two ends. CDR3 nucleotides: TGTGCCAGCGGGACACTCGAGCAGTACTTC. Protein: CASGTLEQYF.

The J gene is TRBJ2-1, the V gene TRBV7-9; TRBD1 agrees at 7 bases. The ends lost 2 bases at V and 6 bases at J; junction bases unmatched: 4. The CDR3 covers 14 residues. Germline values: CDR1 SEHNR, CDR2 FQNEAQ (reference sequence). DNA for the CDR3: TGTGCCAGCAGCTTATCGGGGACAGTCAATGAGCAGTTCTTC. Translated: CASSLSGTVNEQFF.

CDR3 sequence reads: CASSQTIAGEFAGELFF. The CDR3 nucleotides are TGCGCCAGCAGCCAGACTATAGCGGGAGAGTTCGCCGGGGAGCTGTTTTTT. This rearrangement joins TRBV5-1 to TRBJ2-2, with 9 bases identical to TRBD2. This CDR3 spans 17 amino acids. Looked up from germline, CDR1 is SGHRS and CDR2 is YFSETQ. Trimming removed 4 bases from V and 6 bases from J; junction bases left unmatched: 13. The entire variable domain, with the rest obtained from reference TRBV5-1 and TRBJ2-2, is as follows: KAGVTQTPRYLIKTRGQQVTLSCSPISGHRSVSWYQQTPGQGLQFLFEYFSETQRNKGNFPGRFSGRQFSNSRSEMNVSTLELGDSALYLCASSQTIAGEFAGELFFGEGSRLTVL.

This CDR3 is CASSVGRWDTQYF. The CDR3 bases are TGTGCCAGCAGCGTAGGGAGATGGGATACGCAGTATTTT. The chain couples TRBV9 to TRBJ2-3; D not certain. The CDR3 has 13 amino acids. V shed 0 bases and J shed 6 bases, with 8 bases lying between them. CDR1 and CDR2 (germline): SGDLS, YYNGEE.

The CDR3, as DNA: TGTGCCAGCAGCCAAGATGGGGCAGCCTCCGAGCAGTACTTC. It translates to CASSQDGAASEQYF. This chain links TRBV4-2 with TRBJ2-7, with D possibly matching TRBD1 (5 bases). CDR1 is LGHNA and CDR2 is YNFKEQ in the germline V gene. V was shortened by 0 bases and J by 6 bases, with 12 bases between the two germline ends. The CDR3 is 14 amino acids.

Here the CDR3 reads CSVEKQKDEKLFF. The CDR3 DNA reads as TGCAGCGTTGAGAAACAGAAGGATGAAAAACTGTTTTTT. This sequence joins TRBV29-1 and TRBJ1-4, with D unresolved. V was cut by 3 bases and J by 6 bases, with 11 bases left in between. CDR1 and CDR2 from the germline V gene are SQVTM and ANQGSEA. The CDR3 runs to 13 residues.

This chain links TRBV6-5 with TRBJ1-1; D call uncertain. Germline V lookup: CDR1 MNHEY, CDR2 SVGAGI. Trimming pared 4 bases from V and 9 bases from J, leaving 15 bases between. The CDR3 is 13 amino acids. The CDR3 protein is CASSSLVGAQAFF. Written as DNA, the CDR3 is TGTGCCAGCAGTTCCCTGGTGGGCGCCCAAGCTTTCTTT.

This clone was detected only once. This rearrangement joins TRBV5-1 to TRBJ2-1; a possible D gene is TRBD1 (6 bases). This CDR3 is built from 14 residues. Germline V lookup: CDR1 SGHRS, CDR2 YFSETQ. V lost 4 bases, J lost 4 bases, and 12 bases lay in between. In nucleotides, the CDR3 is TGCGCCAGCAGCATCCAAGACAGGTACAATGAGCAGTTCTTC. This encodes CASSIQDRYNEQFF.

V is TRBV7-2 and J is TRBJ2-5, with a weak D call TRBD2 (6 bases). CDR3 length: 16 residues. V was clipped by 5 bases and J by 4 bases, with 20 bases between them. Germline CDR1 reads SGHTA; CDR2 reads FQGNSA. CDR3 in amino acids: CASSAGGTLRRETQYF. The CDR3 region has the DNA TGTGCCAGCAGCGCAGGAGGGACCCTAAGAAGAGAGACCCAGTACTTC. The variable domain in full, completed from reference TRBV7-2 and TRBJ2-5, reads GAGVSQSPSNKVTEKGKDVELRCDPISGHTALYWYRQSLGQGLEFLIYFQGNSAPDKSGLPSDRFSAERTGGSVSTLTIQRTQQEDSAVYLCASSAGGTLRRETQYFGPGTRLLVL.